The rows below give T cell receptor beta chains drawn from one sample of a study of shared clonotypes between healthy human individuals. Profiled with immunoSEQ multiplex PCR; TCRdb holds only in-frame clones, not every one. The top ten hold about 0.35% of the sample, which has fewer than 1.6 million clones, approximately 98.5% seen once. Sample: naive CD4+ T cells sorted from blood. The receptors originated from a man younger than 40 in good health. The CDR3 runs from the conserved cysteine through the conserved F or W. D genes are given only for firm matches. Part of the rows lack a size; the others show once, few, many or a class for expanded clones.

j_call d_call v_call clone_size cdr3_aa cdr3_nt
TRBJ2-7 . TRBV6-5 . CASSLGFGEQYF TGTGCCAGCAGTTTAGGGTTTGGGGAGCAGTACTTC
TRBJ1-1 . TRBV7-3 . CASSLSGTEAFF TGTGCCAGCAGCTTATCAGGGACTGAAGCTTTCTTT
TRBJ2-1 . TRBV9 . CASSVHTGPSYNEQFF TGTGCCAGCAGCGTCCACACGGGACCCTCCTACAATGAGCAGTTCTTC
TRBJ2-1 . TRBV5-5 . CASSLTQYNEQFF TGTGCCAGCAGCTTGACCCAATACAATGAGCAGTTCTTC
TRBJ2-1 . TRBV2 . CASSERAYNEQFF TGTGCCAGCAGTGAGCGAGCCTACAATGAGCAGTTCTTC
TRBJ2-1 . TRBV4-3 . CASSQDGQVIYNEQFF TGCGCCAGCAGCCAAGATGGGCAGGTTATCTACAATGAGCAGTTCTTC
TRBJ2-3 TRBD1 TRBV28 . CASRTGSTDTQYF TGTGCCAGCAGGACAGGGAGCACAGATACGCAGTATTTT
TRBJ1-2 . TRBV19 . CASSPRQDTYGYTF TGTGCCAGTAGTCCCCGACAGGATACTTATGGCTACACCTTC
TRBJ2-2 . TRBV6-5 once CASSKRRINTGELFF TGTGCCAGCAGCAAAAGAAGGATTAACACCGGGGAGCTGTTTTTT
TRBJ2-2 . TRBV5-3 . CAPRGHYRELFF TGTGCCCCCCGCGGACACTACCGGGAGCTGTTTTTT
TRBJ2-2 . TRBV10-3 . CAIRQVPGELFF TGTGCCATCAGGCAGGTCCCCGGGGAGCTGTTTTTT
TRBJ2-5 . TRBV18 . CASSPPMGVRDQETQYF TGTGCCAGCTCACCACCGATGGGGGTGCGGGACCAAGAGACCCAGTACTTC
TRBJ1-1 . TRBV5-5 . CASSLEVGTEAFF TGTGCCAGCAGCCTAGAGGTGGGAACTGAAGCTTTCTTT
TRBJ2-3 . TRBV7-6 . CASSLSSRGADTQYF TGTGCCAGCAGCTTGTCCTCCCGGGGAGCAGATACGCAGTATTTT
TRBJ2-7 TRBD1 TRBV7-9 . CASSLYAGGYEQYF TGTGCCAGCAGCTTATACGCAGGGGGTTACGAGCAGTACTTC
TRBJ2-7 . TRBV6-5 . CASSDGRYEQYF TGTGCCAGCAGTGATGGACGTTACGAGCAGTACTTC
TRBJ2-7 TRBD1 TRBV5-1 . CASSSGTASSYEQYF TGCGCCAGCAGCTCTGGGACAGCCAGCTCCTACGAGCAGTACTTC
TRBJ2-6 . TRBV11-3 . CASSQVSGANVLTF TGTGCCAGCAGTCAGGTCTCCGGGGCCAACGTCCTGACTTTC
TRBJ2-7 TRBD1 TRBV12-5 . CASGTGQLGEQYF TGTGCTAGTGGTACGGGACAGCTCGGAGAGCAGTACTTC
TRBJ2-5 TRBD2 TRBV28 . CASSTARGGRVGETQYF TGTGCCAGCAGTACCGCTCGTGGTGGGAGGGTTGGGGAGACCCAGTACTTC
TRBJ1-1 TRBD1 TRBV5-1 . CASSEDRGLTEAFF TGCGCCAGCAGCGAAGACAGGGGGCTCACTGAAGCTTTCTTT
TRBJ1-3 . TRBV6-1 . CASSETVSGNTIYF TGTGCCAGCAGTGAGACCGTTTCTGGAAACACCATATATTTT
TRBJ2-7 . TRBV28 . CASSLYLFSYEQYF TGTGCCAGCAGTTTATACCTCTTTTCTTACGAGCAGTACTTC
TRBJ1-2 . TRBV28 . CASNGANYGYTF TGTGCCAGCAACGGGGCTAACTATGGCTACACCTTC
TRBJ2-4 . TRBV4-3 . CASSQEHSLAKNIQYF TGCGCCAGCAGCCAAGAGCACAGCCTAGCCAAAAACATTCAGTACTTC
TRBJ2-3 . TRBV5-1 . CASSLGRGQSTDTQYF TGCGCCAGCAGCTTGGGCCGGGGGCAAAGCACAGATACGCAGTATTTT
TRBJ1-1 TRBD1 TRBV29-1 . CSVDTNRGGLNTEAFF TGCAGCGTTGATACCAACAGGGGGGGTTTGAACACTGAAGCTTTCTTT
TRBJ2-4 . TRBV7-8 . CASSAYPGVAKNIQYF TGTGCCAGCAGTGCGTATCCAGGGGTTGCCAAAAACATTCAGTACTTC
TRBJ2-1 . TRBV6-1 . CASTISGYSYNEQFF TGTGCCAGCACTATAAGCGGGTACTCCTACAATGAGCAGTTCTTC
TRBJ2-7 TRBD2 TRBV6-5 . CASSYPGTSEQYF TGTGCCAGCAGTTACCCTGGGACTAGCGAGCAGTACTTC
TRBJ1-2 TRBD1 TRBV10-1 . CAVGTGDGYTF TGCGCCGTAGGGACAGGGGACGGCTACACCTTC
TRBJ2-1 TRBD1 TRBV10-3 . CAISEPRTGDNEQFF TGTGCCATCAGTGAACCGAGGACAGGGGACAATGAGCAGTTCTTC
TRBJ1-1 TRBD1 TRBV12-5 . CASGSVLSDRGTEAFF TGTGCTAGTGGTTCTGTGCTCTCGGACAGGGGGACTGAAGCTTTCTTT
TRBJ1-4 . TRBV14 . CASSQAQALNEKLFF TGTGCCAGCAGCCAAGCACAGGCCCTTAATGAAAAACTGTTTTTT
TRBJ2-1 . TRBV7-6 . CASSLLGLPRNEQFF TGTGCCAGCAGCTTACTGGGACTGCCTCGAAATGAGCAGTTCTTC
TRBJ2-3 . TRBV5-1 . CASSLEAAGGTQYF TGCGCCAGCAGCTTGGAGGCGGCCGGTGGGACGCAGTATTTT
TRBJ2-4 . TRBV28 . CASSGGDTRTLIQYF TGTGCCAGCAGTGGGGGGGACACAAGGACCCTCATTCAGTACTTC
TRBJ1-2 . TRBV6-5 . CASSAYQGRNYGYTF TGTGCCAGCAGTGCATACCAGGGGCGGAACTATGGCTACACCTTC
TRBJ2-1 . TRBV7-2 . CASSLERTYNEQFF TGTGCCAGCAGCTTAGAAAGAACCTACAATGAGCAGTTCTTC
TRBJ2-3 . TRBV18 once CASSPRGSDTQYF TGTGCCAGCTCACCACGTGGGAGCGATACGCAGTATTTT
TRBJ2-7 . TRBV6-1 once CASTPGYEQYF TGTGCCAGCACCCCCGGGTACGAGCAGTACTTC
TRBJ2-7 TRBD2 TRBV27 . CASSGLAGTEQYF TGTGCCAGCTCAGGACTAGCGGGAACTGAGCAGTACTTC
TRBJ2-2 . TRBV18 . CASSPTSTDTGELFF TGTGCCAGCTCACCTACTAGTACGGACACCGGGGAGCTGTTTTTT
TRBJ2-1 TRBD1 TRBV5-1 . CASSLMTGGANNEQFF TGCGCCAGCAGCTTGATGACAGGGGGCGCGAACAATGAGCAGTTCTTC
TRBJ2-1 TRBD2 TRBV14 . CASSQGLAVNEQFF TGTGCCAGCAGCCAAGGACTAGCGGTAAATGAGCAGTTCTTC
TRBJ2-7 . TRBV5-5 . CASSLDRPGIYEQYF TGTGCCAGCAGCTTGGACAGGCCGGGGATCTACGAGCAGTACTTC